The 10 T cell receptor beta chains in this list originate from one sample, sequenced in a study of T cell changes during pregnancy in multiple sclerosis (dated by TCRdb to the late 2010s). To prepare the library, the immunoSEQ multiplex PCR assay was applied. As stored in TCRdb, this immuneACCESS dataset retains in-frame rearrangements with V and J assigned. A fraction of the clones does not appear; measured against another copy, unresolved V genes explain less than half of the discrepancy, and the remainder lacks a known reason. For this sample the table gives around 40,000 clones, of which about 92% were detected only once. The top ten clones comprise roughly 0.67% of the sample. Material: CD4+ T cells from peripheral blood mononuclear cells, obtained in the third trimester of pregnancy. Receptor source: a female donor with multiple sclerosis, enrolled in a pregnancy study.

The V gene is TRBV19, the J gene TRBJ1-3; D is unclear. Germline V gene sequence: CDR1 LNHDA, CDR2 SQIVND (reference sequence). The germline V and J ends were trimmed by 5 bases and 4 bases, with 6 bases remaining between them. The length of the CDR3 is 12 residues. For the CDR3, the DNA is TGTGCCAGTAGTCCACGGGGAAACACCATATATTTT. Protein product: CASSPRGNTIYF.

The V and J genes are TRBV18 and TRBJ2-7; 7 positions match TRBD1. Germline V CDR1 and CDR2: KGHSH, LQKENI. The trim removed 5 bases at V and 6 bases at J, leaving 1 base unmatched. The CDR3 has 11 residues. CDR3 nucleotide sequence: TGTGCCAGCTCAGACAGGGCCGAGCAGTACTTC. Translated, it gives CASSDRAEQYF. The full variable domain, in which reference TRBV18 and TRBJ2-7 provide the parts outside the CDR3, is NAGVMQNPRHLVRRRGQEARLRCSPMKGHSHVYWYRQLPEEGLKFMVYLQKENIIDESGMPKERFSAEFPKEGPSILRIQQVVRGDSAAYFCASSDRAEQYFGPGTRLTVT.

The V call is TRBV27, the J call TRBJ1-5, with 11 positions matching TRBD1. V lost 8 bases and J lost 5; bases outside the gene matches: 5. Germline CDR1 and CDR2: MNHEY and SMNVEV (reference sequence). The CDR3 has 14 residues. CDR3: CASRRTGGDQPQHF. In nucleotides, the CDR3 is TGTGCCAGCCGCAGGACAGGGGGCGATCAGCCCCAGCATTTT.

The chain couples TRBV6-5 to TRBJ2-1, with 9 bases aligning to TRBD2. Germline V lookup: CDR1 MNHEY, CDR2 SVGAGI. Unmatched junction bases numbered 9, after V lost 6 bases and J lost 12 bases. The CDR3 contains 13 residues. This CDR3 is CASRQERAGGQFF. The CDR3 DNA follows: TGTGCCAGCAGACAAGAGAGAGCGGGGGGGCAGTTCTTC.

The chain has TRBV27 and TRBJ1-6; D ambiguous. The CDR3 contains 14 residues. V lost 3 bases, J lost 3 bases, and 6 bases lay in between. Germline-derived CDR1 and CDR2 are MNHEY and SMNVEV (reference sequence). DNA for the CDR3: TGTGCCAGCAGTTTGGCGGGCTATAATTCACCCCTCCACTTT. This translates into CASSLAGYNSPLHF.

The chain is built from TRBV19 and TRBJ2-2, with 13 nucleotides matching TRBD2. From germline, CDR1 is LNHDA and CDR2 SQIVND (reference sequence). The CDR3 runs to 16 residues. J gave up 6 bases and V 8 bases, and 9 bases lay outside the gene matches. The CDR3 region is CASGLLAGGPAGELFF. For the CDR3, the DNA is TGTGCCAGTGGCTTACTAGCGGGAGGGCCAGCCGGGGAGCTGTTTTTT.

This clone was seen a single time. Other DNA sequences in the same sample also yield this CDR3. The chain is built from TRBV7-3 and TRBJ2-2; D unclear. The length of the CDR3 is 14 residues. Trimming left V 0 bases short and J 3 bases short, with 5 bases between. Germline V gene data show CDR1 as SGHTA and CDR2 as FQGTGA. The CDR3 here is CASSLTRDTGELFF. DNA for the CDR3: TGTGCCAGCAGCTTAACTCGGGACACCGGGGAGCTGTTTTTT.

The genes are TRBV7-3 and TRBJ2-1; TRBD1 matches 9 bases. V trimming: 3 bases; J trimming: 4 bases; junction bases outside the gene matches: 7. This CDR3 spans 16 amino acids. In germline, CDR1 is SGHTA, CDR2 FQGTGA. Here the CDR3 DNA reads TGTGCCAGCAGCTTGATGGGACAGGGAGGTTACAATGAGCAGTTCTTC. It translates to CASSLMGQGGYNEQFF. Based on the CDR3 plus reference TRBV7-3 and TRBJ2-1, the full variable domain is GAGVSQTPSNKVTEKGKYVELRCDPISGHTALYWYRQSLGQGPEFLIYFQGTGAADDSGLPNDRFFAVRPEGSVSTLKIQRTERGDSAVYLCASSLMGQGGYNEQFFGPGTRLTVL.

The genes are TRBV7-9 and TRBJ2-7, with D tentatively TRBD2 (6 bases). The CDR3 length is 16 residues. Trimming left V 3 bases short and J 4 bases short, with 19 bases between. Germline CDR1 is SEHNR and CDR2 is FQNEAQ (reference sequence). The CDR3 sequence: CASSFYGLGSLYEQYF. In DNA form, the CDR3 reads TGTGCCAGCAGCTTTTATGGCCTCGGGAGCCTATACGAGCAGTACTTC.

This clone was seen a single time. The chain's CDR3 is CASSQGPGTDYGYTF. DNA of the CDR3: TGTGCCAGCAGCCAGGGTCCCGGGACAGACTATGGCTACACCTTC. This chain joins TRBV4-2 and TRBJ1-2, with 7 bases lining up with TRBD1. Looked up from germline, CDR1 is LGHNA and CDR2 is YNFKEQ. The CDR3 spans 15 residues. Trimming took 3 bases from V and 3 from J; bases not matched to a gene: 7.